The next 26 T cell receptor beta chains were all read from a single sample in a study of blood T cell repertoires in COVID-19. The repertoire was sequenced with immunoSEQ multiplex PCR; TCRdb's copy has only in-frame clones and lacks some. The sample holds tens of thousands of clones, about 83% seen once. Input material: peripheral blood. The source is a woman in her sixties with COVID-19, enrolled during active disease.

The rearrangement joins TRBV7-8 to TRBJ2-7; tentative D call: TRBD1 (6 bases). The CDR3 length is 14 residues. The V end lost 5 bases, the J end lost 3 bases, and 14 bases lay between the germline ends. Germline lookup yields CDR1 SGHVS and CDR2 FQNEAQ. The CDR3 is CASSKDSLDYEQYF. The CDR3 DNA sequence: TGTGCCAGCAGCAAGGACAGTTTAGACTACGAGCAGTACTTC. Using reference TRBV7-8 and TRBJ2-7 for the parts outside the CDR3, the full variable domain is GAGVSQSPRYKVAKRGQDVALRCDPISGHVSLFWYQQALGQGPEFLTYFQNEAQLDKSGLPSDRFFAERPEGSVSTLKIQRTQQEDSAVYLCASSKDSLDYEQYFGPGTRLTVT.

As concerns this clone: No DNA is shown, since the ends of the CDR3 on it are uncertain; the CDR3 is the one TCRdb lists. V and J are TRBV7-2 and TRBJ2-7; the D segment call TRBD1 is taken from the table without a DNA check. The CDR3 is 15 residues long, counting both termini. Germline V gene data show CDR1 as SGHTA and CDR2 as FQGNSA. The CDR3 sequence is CASSLVFGPGGEQYF.

The chain is built from TRBV5-1 and TRBJ2-3; perhaps TRBD1 as D (5 bases). CDR1 is SGHRS, CDR2 YFSETQ, per germline. V was pared by 7 bases and J by 0 bases, with 12 bases between. The CDR3 contains 14 residues. The CDR3 DNA is TGCGCCAGCCGTGGGGCGCTGAGCACAGATACGCAGTATTTT. Encoded protein: CASRGALSTDTQYF.

The genes are TRBV7-2 and TRBJ1-3; tentative D call: TRBD1 (5 bases). The ends were cut back, 4 bases at V and 4 bases at J, with 17 bases in the middle. The germline V gene encodes CDR1 SGHTA and CDR2 FQGNSA. This CDR3 spans 16 amino acids. The CDR3 DNA follows: TGTGCCAGCAGCTCCGGTATAGGGGCGCAAGGAAACACCATATATTTT. Translation: CASSSGIGAQGNTIYF.

The CDR3 loop reads CASSPRQGSGYGYTF. The CDR3 coding sequence is TGTGCCAGCTCACCACGCCAGGGATCGGGCTATGGCTACACCTTC. The rearrangement joins TRBV18 to TRBJ1-2; maybe TRBD1 (5 bases). Germline CDR1 is KGHSH and CDR2 is LQKENI. The CDR3 is 15 residues long. Trimming cost V 1 base and J 4 bases, with 13 bases left between them. Complete variable domain (other parts from reference TRBV18 and TRBJ1-2): NAGVMQNPRHLVRRRGQEARLRCSPMKGHSHVYWYRQLPEEGLKFMVYLQKENIIDESGMPKERFSAEFPKEGPSILRIQQVVRGDSAAYFCASSPRQGSGYGYTFGSGTRLTVV.

The CDR3 DNA reads TGTGCCAGCAGTGAGAGTGATGGCTACACCTTC. Translating it yields CASSESDGYTF. V is TRBV2 and J is TRBJ1-2, with no clear D. Per germline, CDR1 SNHLY and CDR2 FYNNEI. V lost 3 bases and J lost 6, with 5 bases in between. The CDR3 consists of 11 residues. The complete variable domain, with remaining parts taken from reference TRBV2 and TRBJ1-2, reads EPEVTQTPSHQVTQMGQEVILRCVPISNHLYFYWYRQILGQKVEFLVSFYNNEISEKSEIFDDQFSVERPDGSNFTLKIRSTKLEDSAMYFCASSESDGYTFGSGTRLTVV.

DNA of the CDR3: TGCGCCAGCATGCGGGGTGACACCGGGGAGCTGTTTTTT. It specifies CASMRGDTGELFF. The chain has TRBV4-1 and TRBJ2-2, with D perhaps matching TRBD2 (6 bases). Trimming stripped 7 bases from V and 3 bases from J, with 9 bases between. Germline V gene data show CDR1 as MGHRA and CDR2 as YSYEKL. This CDR3 is 13 amino acids long.

The V and J genes are TRBV14 and TRBJ2-7, with TRBD1 matching 7 bases. This CDR3 comprises 14 residues. With V trimmed by 4 bases and J by 2 bases, 5 bases remained unmatched. CDR1 is SGHDN, CDR2 FVKESK, per germline. The CDR3 reads CASSRDSLAYEQYF. The CDR3 DNA is TGTGCCAGCAGCCGGGACAGCCTGGCCTACGAGCAGTACTTC.

The CDR3: CASTSRRDRGHEQYF. The CDR3 coding sequence is TGCGCCAGCACTTCACGCCGGGACAGGGGCCACGAGCAGTACTTC. The gene calls are TRBV10-1 and TRBJ2-7; 10 positions agree with TRBD1. Germline V gene lookup returns CDR1 WNHNN and CDR2 SYGVQD (reference sequence). Trimming removed 7 bases from V and 5 bases from J; junction bases left unmatched: 11. CDR3 size: 15 residues.

J is TRBJ1-1 and V is TRBV9; 8 bases fit TRBD1. The V gene end was trimmed by 3 bases and the J gene end by 3 bases; junction bases not matched to a gene: 4. The germline V gene encodes CDR1 SGDLS and CDR2 YYNGEE. The CDR3 has 14 amino acids. CDR3 amino acids: CASSEEDRDTEAFF. For the CDR3, the DNA is TGTGCCAGCAGCGAAGAGGACAGGGACACTGAAGCTTTCTTT.

This chain connects TRBV2 to TRBJ2-3; TRBD2 is a possible D gene (5 bases). This CDR3 is built from 17 residues. Trimming shortened V by 1 base and J by 0 bases, and 14 bases separated the two germline ends. Germline V gene sequence: CDR1 SNHLY, CDR2 FYNNEI. CDR3 sequence (DNA): TGTGCCAGCAGTGAAGGAGGGATGTTAACTAGCACAGATACGCAGTATTTT. The encoded protein is CASSEGGMLTSTDTQYF.

The V call is TRBV6-6, the J call TRBJ2-1; 9 bases map to TRBD2. The germline CDR1 and CDR2 sequences are MNHNY and SVGAGI (reference sequence). The length of the CDR3 is 15 residues. After removal of 0 bases from V and 8 bases from J, the junction contained 5 bases not matched to a gene. CDR3 residues: CASSYSRGGVDEQFF. The CDR3 DNA sequence: TGTGCCAGCAGTTACTCGCGGGGGGGTGTAGATGAGCAGTTCTTC.

The chain links TRBV27 to TRBJ1-2; 9 bases fit TRBD1. With 6 bases clipped from V and 0 bases from J, the junction kept 11 bases outside the gene matches. CDR3 size: 17 residues. Looked up from germline, CDR1 is MNHEY and CDR2 is SMNVEV (reference sequence). The CDR3 reads CASSRSGTGIANYGYTF. In DNA form, the CDR3 reads TGTGCCAGCAGCCGATCCGGGACAGGGATAGCTAACTATGGCTACACCTTC.

This clone showed up just a few times. This chain uses TRBV19 with TRBJ1-1; D is perhaps TRBD1 (6 bases). The V and J ends lost 5 bases and 5 bases respectively, with 27 bases between them. Germline V gene lookup returns CDR1 LNHDA and CDR2 SQIVND (reference sequence). The CDR3 spans 18 residues. CDR3 nucleotides: TGTGCCAGTAGTCCCCCCGGTGGGGACAAAACTTGGGGGACTGAAGCTTTCTTT. As protein: CASSPPGGDKTWGTEAFF.

The chain is built from TRBV18 and TRBJ2-5, with 10 bases fitting TRBD2. This CDR3 has 15 residues. Germline lookup yields CDR1 KGHSH and CDR2 LQKENI. V was pared by 4 bases and J by 3 bases, with 5 bases of the junction left unmatched. CDR3 region: CASSHKRGGEETQYF. The CDR3 DNA reads as TGTGCCAGCTCACATAAGCGGGGGGGCGAAGAGACCCAGTACTTC.

This chain joins TRBV7-8 and TRBJ2-3; tentatively, D is TRBD2 (5 bases). Germline CDR1 reads SGHVS; CDR2 reads FQNEAQ. The CDR3 has 16 amino acids. The V end was cut by 5 bases, the J end by 1 base, with 16 bases between. As DNA, the CDR3 is TGTGCCAGCAGCCGAGGTGGGCTAGCAGGCACAGATACGCAGTATTTT. Protein: CASSRGGLAGTDTQYF.

Only one count was recorded for this clone. This chain's CDR3 is CASSHGDSPLHF. The CDR3 bases are TGTGCCAGCAGTCACGGGGATTCACCCCTCCACTTT. The chain carries TRBV9 and TRBJ1-6; D gene ambiguous. Trimming shortened V by 5 bases and J by 8 bases, and 8 bases separated the two germline ends. The germline V gene has CDR1 SGDLS and CDR2 YYNGEE. The CDR3 has 12 amino acids.

The chain carries TRBV5-6 and TRBJ1-2; no definite D call. Germline loops: CDR1 SGHDT, CDR2 YYEEEE. The V and J ends lost 3 bases and 6 bases respectively, with 15 bases between them. CDR3 length: 14 residues. The CDR3: CASSYRTGWDGYTF. For the CDR3, the DNA is TGTGCCAGCAGCTACCGGACGGGATGGGATGGCTACACCTTC.

This sequence joins TRBV15 and TRBJ2-5, with D perhaps matching TRBD1 (6 bases). Trimming removed 0 bases from V and 7 bases from J, with 12 bases in between. The CDR3 is made up of 14 amino acids. The V gene's germline CDR1 is LNHNV and CDR2 YYDKDF (reference sequence). CDR3: CATSRDLQGRTQYF. Here the CDR3 DNA reads TGTGCCACCAGCAGAGATCTACAGGGCAGGACCCAGTACTTC.

The chain links TRBV15 to TRBJ2-7; 11 nucleotides match TRBD1. This CDR3 comprises 14 residues. After removal of 5 bases from V and 5 bases from J, the junction contained 5 bases not matched to a gene. CDR1 and CDR2 (germline): LNHNV, YYDKDF (reference sequence). In nucleotides, the CDR3 is TGTGCCACCAGCCGACGGACAGGGGGCAACGAGCAGTACTTC. It translates to CATSRRTGGNEQYF.

This chain connects TRBV30 to TRBJ2-5; no definite D call. Trimming stripped 0 bases from V and 2 bases from J, with 7 bases between. The germline V gene encodes CDR1 GTSNPN and CDR2 SVGIG (reference sequence). The CDR3 is made up of 13 amino acids. The CDR3 region is CAWSVLLQETQYF. The CDR3 DNA sequence: TGTGCCTGGAGTGTACTTCTGCAAGAGACCCAGTACTTC.

V usage is TRBV28 and J usage is TRBJ1-2; D gene ambiguous. The CDR3 is 12 residues long. Germline V gene sequence: CDR1 MDHEN, CDR2 SYDVKM. V was cut by 6 bases and J by 4 bases, with 9 bases left in between. The CDR3 region is CASRTPGYGYTF. The DNA of the CDR3 is TGTGCCAGCAGAACACCTGGCTATGGCTACACCTTC.

V is TRBV30 and J is TRBJ2-7, with D possibly matching TRBD1 (5 bases). V dropped 2 bases and J dropped 4 bases, with 15 bases sitting between them. CDR3 length: 14 amino acids. Germline V gene data show CDR1 as GTSNPN and CDR2 as SVGIG (reference sequence). The CDR3 is CAWSFGQGSYEQYF. CDR3 sequence (DNA): TGTGCCTGGAGTTTCGGACAAGGTTCGTACGAGCAGTACTTC.

V and J are TRBV7-9 and TRBJ2-2; the match to TRBD2 covers 9 bases. From germline, CDR1 is SEHNR and CDR2 FQNEAQ (reference sequence). The V segment lost 5 bases and the J segment 4 bases; nucleotides outside the gene matches: 5. The CDR3 spans 15 residues. The CDR3: CASSARGGRTGELFF. CDR3 nucleotide sequence: TGTGCCAGCAGCGCGCGGGGGGGCCGCACCGGGGAGCTGTTTTTT.

The chain combines TRBV11-3 with TRBJ2-3, with D tentatively TRBD2 (5 bases). Trimming took off 1 base at V and 0 bases at J, with 11 bases between the two ends. Germline loops: CDR1 SGHNT, CDR2 YENEEA. CDR3 length equals 16 residues. The CDR3, as DNA: TGTGCCAGCAGCTTAGGAAACAGCGGAAGCACAGATACGCAGTATTTT. It encodes CASSLGNSGSTDTQYF.

V is TRBV4-3 and J is TRBJ1-2; D may be TRBD1 (6 bases). V lost 3 bases to trimming and J lost 5 bases, with 19 bases between them. Per germline, CDR1 LGHNA and CDR2 YSLEER. The CDR3 runs to 16 residues. The CDR3 region is CASSHASGGAGYGYTF. CDR3 nucleotides: TGCGCCAGCAGCCACGCAAGTGGGGGGGCTGGATATGGCTACACCTTC.